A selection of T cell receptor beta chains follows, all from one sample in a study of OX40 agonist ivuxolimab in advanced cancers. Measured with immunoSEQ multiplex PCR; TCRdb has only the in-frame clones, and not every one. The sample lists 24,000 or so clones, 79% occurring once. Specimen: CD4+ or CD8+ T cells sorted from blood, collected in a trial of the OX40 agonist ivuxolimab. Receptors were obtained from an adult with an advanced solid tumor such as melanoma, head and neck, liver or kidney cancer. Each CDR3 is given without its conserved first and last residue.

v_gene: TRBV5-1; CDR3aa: ASSLERGSDEQY
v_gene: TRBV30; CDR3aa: AWSSSNSQSTDTQY
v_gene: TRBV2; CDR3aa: ASSEARNTGELF
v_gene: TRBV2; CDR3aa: ASSEYGITNLYEQY
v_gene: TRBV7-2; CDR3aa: ASSLDQKGDAF
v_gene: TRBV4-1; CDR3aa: ASSQDVQGFRADTQY
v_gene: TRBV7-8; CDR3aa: ASSLAAPLRLPRASYEQY
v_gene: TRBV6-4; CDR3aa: ASSDSWTYRITDEQF
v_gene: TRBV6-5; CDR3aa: ATTRDRAYGYT
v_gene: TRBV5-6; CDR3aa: ASATREVNTEAF
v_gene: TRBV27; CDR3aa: ASSLEGTYEQY
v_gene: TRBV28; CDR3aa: ASSSRAFSGNTIY
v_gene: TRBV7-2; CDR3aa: ASSLAGGGYEQY
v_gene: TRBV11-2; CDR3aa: ASSPGQTYEQY
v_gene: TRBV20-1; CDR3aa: SALPGYEQY
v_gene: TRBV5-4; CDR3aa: ASSLQRATPSTDTQY
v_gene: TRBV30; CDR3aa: AWSPDSYNEQF
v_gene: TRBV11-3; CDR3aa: ASSLGPGEVETEAF
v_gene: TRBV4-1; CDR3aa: ASSQGGSQPQH
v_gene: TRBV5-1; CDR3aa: ASSSLTGSYEQY
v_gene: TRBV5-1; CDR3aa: ASSSAGGGFTEAF
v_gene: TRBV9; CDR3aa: ASSDPNRGSTEAF
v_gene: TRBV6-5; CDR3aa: ASRAAGGTEAF
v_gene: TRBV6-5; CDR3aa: ASSYLAGGSYNEQF
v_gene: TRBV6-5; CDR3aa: ASRMASNQPQH
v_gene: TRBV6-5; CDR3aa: ASSYRSSYEQY
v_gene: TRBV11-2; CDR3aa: ASSSPGQSNYGYT
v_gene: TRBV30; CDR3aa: ARAGTSGETQY
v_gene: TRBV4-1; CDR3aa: ASSRVAGDQETQY
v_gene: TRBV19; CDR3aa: ASSRLGVGYGYT
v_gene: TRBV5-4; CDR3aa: ASSKPGAADTQY
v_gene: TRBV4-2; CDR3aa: ASSQDPWGRRSSYEQY
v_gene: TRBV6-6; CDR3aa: ASSNKGQLYGYT
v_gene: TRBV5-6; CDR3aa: ASRSNKGVFLDTEAF
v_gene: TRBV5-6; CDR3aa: ASSLGQYYNEQF
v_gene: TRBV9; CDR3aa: ASSVVADPTDTQY
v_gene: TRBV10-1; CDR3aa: ASSDGQGPGANVLT
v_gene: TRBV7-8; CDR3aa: ASSLRLQGNTIY